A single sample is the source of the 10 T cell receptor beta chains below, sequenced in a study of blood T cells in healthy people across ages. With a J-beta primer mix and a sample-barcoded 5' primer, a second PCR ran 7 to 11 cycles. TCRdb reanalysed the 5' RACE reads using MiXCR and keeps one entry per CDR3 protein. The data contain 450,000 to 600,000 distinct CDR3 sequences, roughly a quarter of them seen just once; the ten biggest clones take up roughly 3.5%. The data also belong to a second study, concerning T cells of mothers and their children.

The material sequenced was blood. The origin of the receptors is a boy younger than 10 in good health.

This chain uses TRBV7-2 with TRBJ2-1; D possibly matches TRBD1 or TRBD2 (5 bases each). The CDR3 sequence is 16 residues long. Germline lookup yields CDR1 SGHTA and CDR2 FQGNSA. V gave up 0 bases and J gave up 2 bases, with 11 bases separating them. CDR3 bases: TGTGCCAGCAGCTTAGCGGCTAGCAGGGCCTACAATGAGCAGTTCTTC. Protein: CASSLAASRAYNEQFF. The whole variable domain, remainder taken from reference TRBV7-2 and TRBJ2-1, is GAGVSQSPSNKVTEKGKDVELRCDPISGHTALYWYRQSLGQGLEFLIYFQGNSAPDKSGLPSDRFSAERTGGSVSTLTIQRTQQEDSAVYLCASSLAASRAYNEQFFGPGTRLTVL.

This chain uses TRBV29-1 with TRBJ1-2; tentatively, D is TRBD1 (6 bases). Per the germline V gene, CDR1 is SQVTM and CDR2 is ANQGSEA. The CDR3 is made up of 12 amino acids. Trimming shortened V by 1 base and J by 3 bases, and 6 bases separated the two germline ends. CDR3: CSVEGTDYGYTF. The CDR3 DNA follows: TGCAGCGTTGAAGGGACAGACTATGGCTACACCTTC. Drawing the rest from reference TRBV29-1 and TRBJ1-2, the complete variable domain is SAVISQKPSRDICQRGTSLTIQCQVDSQVTMMFWYRQQPGQSLTLIATANQGSEATYESGFVIDKFPISRPNLTFSTLTVSNMSPEDSSIYLCSVEGTDYGYTFGSGTRLTVV.

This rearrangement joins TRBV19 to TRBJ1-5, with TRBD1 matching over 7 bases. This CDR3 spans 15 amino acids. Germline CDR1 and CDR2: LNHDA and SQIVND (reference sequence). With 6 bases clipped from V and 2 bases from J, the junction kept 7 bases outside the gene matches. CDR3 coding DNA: TGTGCCAGTAGCAAACAGGGGAAGGGCAATCAGCCCCAGCATTTT. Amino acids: CASSKQGKGNQPQHF.

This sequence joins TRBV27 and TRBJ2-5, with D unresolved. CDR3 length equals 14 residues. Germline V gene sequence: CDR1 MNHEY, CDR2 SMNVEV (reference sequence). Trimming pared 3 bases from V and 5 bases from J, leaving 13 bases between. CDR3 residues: CASSFQANPETQYF. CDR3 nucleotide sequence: TGTGCCAGCAGTTTCCAGGCTAACCCCGAGACCCAGTACTTC.

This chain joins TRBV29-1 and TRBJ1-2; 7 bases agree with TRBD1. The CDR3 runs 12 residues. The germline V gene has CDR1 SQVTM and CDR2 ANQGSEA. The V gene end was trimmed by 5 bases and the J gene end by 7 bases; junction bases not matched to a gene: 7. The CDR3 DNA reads TGCAGCGTTACAGGGGCCCCCGTTGGCTACACCTTC. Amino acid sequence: CSVTGAPVGYTF.

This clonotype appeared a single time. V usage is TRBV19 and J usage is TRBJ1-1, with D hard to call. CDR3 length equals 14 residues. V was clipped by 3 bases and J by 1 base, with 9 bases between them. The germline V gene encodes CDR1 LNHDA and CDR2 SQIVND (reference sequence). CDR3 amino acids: CASSMTPQNTEAFF. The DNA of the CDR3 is TGTGCCAGTAGTATGACACCCCAGAACACTGAAGCTTTCTTT.

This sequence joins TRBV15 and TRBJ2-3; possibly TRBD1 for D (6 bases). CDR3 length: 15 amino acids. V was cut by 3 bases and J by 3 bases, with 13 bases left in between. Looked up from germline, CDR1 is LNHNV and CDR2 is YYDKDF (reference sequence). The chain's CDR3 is CATSRDRGPTDTQYF. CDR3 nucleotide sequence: TGTGCCACCAGCAGGGACAGAGGGCCGACAGATACGCAGTATTTT.

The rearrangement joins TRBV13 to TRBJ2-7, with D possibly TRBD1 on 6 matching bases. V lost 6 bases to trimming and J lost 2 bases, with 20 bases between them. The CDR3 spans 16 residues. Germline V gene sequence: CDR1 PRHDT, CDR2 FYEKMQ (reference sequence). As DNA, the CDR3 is TGTGCCAGCAGTCAGGGAACCAGGGGCCTCCCCTACGAGCAGTACTTC. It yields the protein CASSQGTRGLPYEQYF.

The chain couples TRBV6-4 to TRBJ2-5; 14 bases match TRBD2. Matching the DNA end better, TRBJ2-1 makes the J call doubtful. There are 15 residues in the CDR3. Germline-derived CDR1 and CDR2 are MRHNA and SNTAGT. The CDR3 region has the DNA TGTGCCAGCAGTGCGACTAGCGGGGGGGCCGGGGAGCAGTTCTTC. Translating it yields CASSATSGGAGEQFF.

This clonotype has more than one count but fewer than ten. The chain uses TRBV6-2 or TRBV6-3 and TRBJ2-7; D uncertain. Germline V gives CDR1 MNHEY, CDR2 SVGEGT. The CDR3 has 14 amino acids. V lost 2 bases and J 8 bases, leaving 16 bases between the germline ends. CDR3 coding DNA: TGTGCCAGCAGTTACCCCCAGGTTCGCCGTCAGCAGTACTTC. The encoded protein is CASSYPQVRRQQYF.